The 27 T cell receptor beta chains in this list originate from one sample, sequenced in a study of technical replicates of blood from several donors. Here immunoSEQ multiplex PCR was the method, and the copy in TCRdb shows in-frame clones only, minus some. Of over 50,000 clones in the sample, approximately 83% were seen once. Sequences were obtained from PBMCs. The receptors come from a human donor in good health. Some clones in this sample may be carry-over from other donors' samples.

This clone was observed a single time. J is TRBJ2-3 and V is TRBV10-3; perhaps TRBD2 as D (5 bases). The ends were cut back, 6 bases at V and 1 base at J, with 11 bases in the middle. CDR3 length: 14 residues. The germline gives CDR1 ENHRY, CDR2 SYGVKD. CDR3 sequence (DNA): TGTGCCATCAGGGAATGGACTGGCACAGATACGCAGTATTTT. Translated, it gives CAIREWTGTDTQYF.

CDR3 loop: CASSLAGGQETQYF. CDR3 DNA: TGTGCCAGCAGCTTAGCGGGGGGCCAAGAGACCCAGTACTTC. The V call is TRBV7-3, the J call TRBJ2-5; 8 bases agree with TRBD2. Germline assignment: CDR1 SGHTA and CDR2 FQGTGA. After removal of 2 bases from V and 1 base from J, the junction contained 0 bases not matched to a gene. The CDR3 length is 14 residues. Supplemented by reference TRBV7-3 and TRBJ2-5, the full variable domain reads GAGVSQTPSNKVTEKGKYVELRCDPISGHTALYWYRQSLGQGPEFLIYFQGTGAADDSGLPNDRFFAVRPEGSVSTLKIQRTERGDSAVYLCASSLAGGQETQYFGPGTRLLVL.

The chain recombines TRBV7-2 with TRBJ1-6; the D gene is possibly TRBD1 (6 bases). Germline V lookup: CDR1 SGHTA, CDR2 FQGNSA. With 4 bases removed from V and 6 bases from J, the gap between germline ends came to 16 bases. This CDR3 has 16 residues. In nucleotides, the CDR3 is TGTGCCAGCAGCTCCATAGGCAGGGGACCTAATTCACCCCTCCACTTT. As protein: CASSSIGRGPNSPLHF.

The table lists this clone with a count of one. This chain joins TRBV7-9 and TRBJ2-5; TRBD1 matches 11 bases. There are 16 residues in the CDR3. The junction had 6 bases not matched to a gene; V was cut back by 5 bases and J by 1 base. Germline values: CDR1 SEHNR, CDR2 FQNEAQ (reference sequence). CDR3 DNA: TGTGCCAGCAGCAGGGACAGGGGGGGCGGCCAAGAGACCCAGTACTTC. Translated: CASSRDRGGGQETQYF.

The CDR3 DNA reads as TGTGCCAGCAGTTACGATGGGGCGTTCAACTATGGCTACACCTTC. Translating gives CASSYDGAFNYGYTF. V and J are TRBV6-6 and TRBJ1-2, with D tentatively TRBD1 (5 bases). Germline V gives CDR1 MNHNY, CDR2 SVGAGI (reference sequence). V lost 2 bases and J 2 bases, leaving 12 bases between the germline ends. This CDR3 is built from 15 residues.

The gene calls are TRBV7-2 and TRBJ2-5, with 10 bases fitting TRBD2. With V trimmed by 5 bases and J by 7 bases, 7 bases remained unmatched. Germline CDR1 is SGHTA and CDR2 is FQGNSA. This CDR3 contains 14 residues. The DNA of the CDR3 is TGTGCCAGCAGCGCTACTAGCGGGGTAGGGACCCAGTACTTC. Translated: CASSATSGVGTQYF. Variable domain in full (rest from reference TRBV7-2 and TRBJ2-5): GAGVSQSPSNKVTEKGKDVELRCDPISGHTALYWYRQSLGQGLEFLIYFQGNSAPDKSGLPSDRFSAERTGGSVSTLTIQRTQQEDSAVYLCASSATSGVGTQYFGPGTRLLVL.

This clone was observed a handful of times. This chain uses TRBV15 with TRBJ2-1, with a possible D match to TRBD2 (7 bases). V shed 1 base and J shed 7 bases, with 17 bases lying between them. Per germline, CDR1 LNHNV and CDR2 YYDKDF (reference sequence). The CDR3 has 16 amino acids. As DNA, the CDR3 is TGTGCCACCAGCAGAGTTGGACTAGAGGGGGGAAATGAGCAGTTCTTC. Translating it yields CATSRVGLEGGNEQFF.

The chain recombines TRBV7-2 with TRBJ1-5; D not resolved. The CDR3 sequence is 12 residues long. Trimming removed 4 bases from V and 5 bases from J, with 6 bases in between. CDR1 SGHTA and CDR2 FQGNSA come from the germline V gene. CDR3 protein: CASSSVDQPQHF. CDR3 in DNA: TGTGCCAGCAGCTCGGTTGATCAGCCCCAGCATTTT.

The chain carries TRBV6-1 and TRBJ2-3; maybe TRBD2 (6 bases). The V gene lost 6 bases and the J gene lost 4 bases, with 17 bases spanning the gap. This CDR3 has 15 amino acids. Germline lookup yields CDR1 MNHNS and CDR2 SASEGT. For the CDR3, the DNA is TGTGCCAGCAGCGCCACGGTGGAGGGCCCAGATACGCAGTATTTT. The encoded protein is CASSATVEGPDTQYF.

The CDR3 is CASSLAGFSPLHF. The CDR3 coding sequence is TGCGCCAGCAGCTTGGCAGGGTTTTCACCCCTCCACTTT. This chain uses TRBV5-1 with TRBJ1-6, with D possibly TRBD1 on 5 matching bases. The length of the CDR3 is 13 residues. Trimming removed 0 bases at V and 9 bases at J, with 7 bases between. Germline values: CDR1 SGHRS, CDR2 YFSETQ.

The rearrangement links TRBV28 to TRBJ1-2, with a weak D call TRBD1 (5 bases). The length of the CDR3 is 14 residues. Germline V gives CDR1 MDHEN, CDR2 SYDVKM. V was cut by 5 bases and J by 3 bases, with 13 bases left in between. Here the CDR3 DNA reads TGTGCCAGCAGTAGCTGGGGCAGGGACTATGGCTACACCTTC. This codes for CASSSWGRDYGYTF.

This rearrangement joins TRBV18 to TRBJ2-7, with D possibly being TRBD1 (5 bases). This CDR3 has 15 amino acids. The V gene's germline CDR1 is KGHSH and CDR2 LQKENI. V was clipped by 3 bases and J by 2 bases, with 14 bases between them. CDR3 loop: CASSPGAGSPYEQYF. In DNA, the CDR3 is TGTGCCAGCTCACCTGGGGCAGGAAGCCCCTACGAGCAGTACTTC.

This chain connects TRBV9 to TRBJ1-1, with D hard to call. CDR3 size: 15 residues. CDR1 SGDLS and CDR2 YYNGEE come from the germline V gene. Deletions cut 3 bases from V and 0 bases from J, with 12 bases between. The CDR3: CASSASLSMNTEAFF. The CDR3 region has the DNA TGTGCCAGCAGCGCCAGTTTGTCCATGAACACTGAAGCTTTCTTT.

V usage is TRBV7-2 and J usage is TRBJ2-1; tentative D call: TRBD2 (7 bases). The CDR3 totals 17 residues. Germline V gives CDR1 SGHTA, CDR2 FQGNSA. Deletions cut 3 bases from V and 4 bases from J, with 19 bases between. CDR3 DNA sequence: TGTGCCAGCAGCTTTTTAGGCGGCGGGGGCCAGTACAATGAGCAGTTCTTC. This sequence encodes CASSFLGGGGQYNEQFF.

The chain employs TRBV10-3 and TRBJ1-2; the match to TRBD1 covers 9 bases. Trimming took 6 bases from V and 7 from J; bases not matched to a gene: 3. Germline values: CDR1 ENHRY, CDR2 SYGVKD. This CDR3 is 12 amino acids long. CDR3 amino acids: CAIRGQGAGYTF. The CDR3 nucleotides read TGTGCCATCAGGGGACAGGGTGCTGGCTACACCTTC.

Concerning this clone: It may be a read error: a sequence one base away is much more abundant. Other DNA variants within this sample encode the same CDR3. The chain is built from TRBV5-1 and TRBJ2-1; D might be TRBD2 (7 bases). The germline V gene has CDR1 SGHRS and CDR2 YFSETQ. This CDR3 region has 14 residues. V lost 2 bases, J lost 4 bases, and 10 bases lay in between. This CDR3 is CASSLGGGYNEQFF. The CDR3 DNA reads TGCGCCAGCAGCTTAGGGGGGGGGTACAATGAGCAGTTCTTC.

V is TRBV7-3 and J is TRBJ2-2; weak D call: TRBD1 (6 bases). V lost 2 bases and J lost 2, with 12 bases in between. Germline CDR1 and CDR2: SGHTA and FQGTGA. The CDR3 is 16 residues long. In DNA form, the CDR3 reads TGTGCCAGCAGCTTACTTCCGGGACAAAACACCGGGGAGCTGTTTTTT. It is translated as CASSLLPGQNTGELFF.

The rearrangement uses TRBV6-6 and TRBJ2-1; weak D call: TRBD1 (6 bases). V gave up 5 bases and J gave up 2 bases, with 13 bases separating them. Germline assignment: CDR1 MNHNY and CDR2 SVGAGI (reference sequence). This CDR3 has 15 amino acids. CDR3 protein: CASSPTGQTYNEQFF. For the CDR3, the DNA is TGTGCCAGCAGTCCTACAGGGCAGACCTACAATGAGCAGTTCTTC.

CDR3 bases: TGCGCCAGCAGCTCCCAAGACTATAATGAAAAACTGTTTTTT. It codes for CASSSQDYNEKLFF. The genes are TRBV5-1 and TRBJ1-4; no firm D call. V was cut by 3 bases and J by 4 bases, with 10 bases left in between. This CDR3 spans 14 amino acids. Germline V CDR1 and CDR2: SGHRS, YFSETQ. The variable domain in full, with the rest retrieved from reference TRBV5-1 and TRBJ1-4, is KAGVTQTPRYLIKTRGQQVTLSCSPISGHRSVSWYQQTPGQGLQFLFEYFSETQRNKGNFPGRFSGRQFSNSRSEMNVSTLELGDSALYLCASSSQDYNEKLFFGSGTQLSVL.

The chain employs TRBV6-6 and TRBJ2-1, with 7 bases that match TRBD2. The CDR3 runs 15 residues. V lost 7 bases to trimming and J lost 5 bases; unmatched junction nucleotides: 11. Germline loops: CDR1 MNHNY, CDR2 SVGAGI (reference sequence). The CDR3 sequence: CASTRLGGRDNEQFF. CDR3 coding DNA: TGTGCCAGCACCCGACTGGGCGGGAGAGACAATGAGCAGTTCTTC.

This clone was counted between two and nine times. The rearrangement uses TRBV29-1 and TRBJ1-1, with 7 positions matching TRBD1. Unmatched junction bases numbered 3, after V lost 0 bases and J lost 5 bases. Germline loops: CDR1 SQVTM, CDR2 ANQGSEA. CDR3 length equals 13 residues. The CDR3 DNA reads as TGCAGCGTTGAAGAAGGGGGCACGACTGAAGCTTTCTTT. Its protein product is CSVEEGGTTEAFF.

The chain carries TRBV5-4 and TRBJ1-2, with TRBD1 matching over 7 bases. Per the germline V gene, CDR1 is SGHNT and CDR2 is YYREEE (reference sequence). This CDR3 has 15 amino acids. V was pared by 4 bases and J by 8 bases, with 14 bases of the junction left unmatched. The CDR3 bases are TGTGCCAGCAGCGGATCCACAGGGGCGGACTGGGGCTACACCTTC. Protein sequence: CASSGSTGADWGYTF.

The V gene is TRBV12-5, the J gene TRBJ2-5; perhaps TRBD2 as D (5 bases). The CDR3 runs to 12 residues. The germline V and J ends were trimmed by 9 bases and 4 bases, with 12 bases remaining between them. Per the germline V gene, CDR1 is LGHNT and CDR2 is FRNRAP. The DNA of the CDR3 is TGTGCTAGCCGAGGGCCCGGAGAGACCCAGTACTTC. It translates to CASRGPGETQYF. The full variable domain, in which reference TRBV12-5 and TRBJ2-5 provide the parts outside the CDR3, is DARVTQTPRHKVTEMGQEVTMRCQPILGHNTVFWYRQTMMQGLELLAYFRNRAPLDDSGMPKDRFSAEMPDATLATLKIQPSEPRDSAVYFCASRGPGETQYFGPGTRLLVL.

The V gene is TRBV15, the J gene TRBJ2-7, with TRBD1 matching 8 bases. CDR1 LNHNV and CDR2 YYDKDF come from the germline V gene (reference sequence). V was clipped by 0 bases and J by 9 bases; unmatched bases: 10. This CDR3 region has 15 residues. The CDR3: CATSRETGAAAGQYF. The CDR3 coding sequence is TGTGCCACCAGCAGAGAGACAGGGGCCGCAGCGGGGCAGTACTTC. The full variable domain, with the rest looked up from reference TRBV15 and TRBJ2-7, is DAMVIQNPRYQVTQFGKPVTLSCSQTLNHNVMYWYQQKSSQAPKLLFHYYDKDFNNEADTPDNFQSRRPNTSFCFLDIRSPGLGDTAMYLCATSRETGAAAGQYFGPGTRLTVT.

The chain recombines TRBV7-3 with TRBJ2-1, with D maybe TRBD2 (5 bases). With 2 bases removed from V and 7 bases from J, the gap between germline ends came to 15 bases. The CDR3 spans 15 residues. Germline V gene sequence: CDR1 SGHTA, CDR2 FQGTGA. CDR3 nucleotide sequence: TGTGCCAGCAGCTTAGGCGGACTTTCGACGAATGAGCAGTTCTTC. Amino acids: CASSLGGLSTNEQFF.

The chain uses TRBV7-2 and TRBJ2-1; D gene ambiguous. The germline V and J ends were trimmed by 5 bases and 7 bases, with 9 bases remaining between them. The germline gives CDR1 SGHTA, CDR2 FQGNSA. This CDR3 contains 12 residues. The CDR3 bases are TGTGCCAGCAGCCCTCCGGTGAATGAGCAGTTCTTC. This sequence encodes CASSPPVNEQFF. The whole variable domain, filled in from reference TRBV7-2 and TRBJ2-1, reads GAGVSQSPSNKVTEKGKDVELRCDPISGHTALYWYRQSLGQGLEFLIYFQGNSAPDKSGLPSDRFSAERTGGSVSTLTIQRTQQEDSAVYLCASSPPVNEQFFGPGTRLTVL.

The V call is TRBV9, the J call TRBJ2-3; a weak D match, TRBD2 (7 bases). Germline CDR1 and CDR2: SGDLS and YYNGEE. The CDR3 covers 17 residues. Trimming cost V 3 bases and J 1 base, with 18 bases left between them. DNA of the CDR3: TGTGCCAGCAGCGGGCCCCGTGGGGGGGGCGGCACAGATACGCAGTATTTT. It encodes CASSGPRGGGGTDTQYF.